This T cell receptor (beta chain) was recorded in a study of T cell repertoires in cytomegalovirus infection. In the study overall: Indications came from public TCR beta signatures; they pointed to CMV infection and to a matching HLA type. Study-wide results and limits: Ex vivo responses were dominated by HLA-C-restricted CMV-specific TCR beta clonotypes.

TCRdb reanalysed the reads using MiXCR and keeps one entry per CDR3 protein. The repertoire holds about 320,000 distinct CDR3 sequences, over 7.5% seen once, with approximately 4.5% in the top ten. This CDR3 comprises 13 residues. The germline gives CDR1 MNHNY, CDR2 SVGAGI (reference sequence). Between the trimmed V and J ends, which lost 1 base and 7 bases, there was a span of 10 bases. Regarding this clonotype: Its specificity is unknown.

The sequenced sample was PBMCs. The gene calls are TRBV6-6 and TRBJ2-5; D gene unclear. The receptor comes from a human donor in good health (CMV status not recorded). Some clones in this sample may be carry-over from other donors' samples. In nucleotides, the CDR3 is TGTGCCAGCAGTTACTACAGCAGTCGGACCCAGTACTTC. Amino acid sequence: CASSYYSSRTQYF.